These 8 T cell receptor beta chains were sequenced from one sample in a study of T cells in tuberculosis (dated by TCRdb to the late 2010s). The method was the immunoSEQ multiplex PCR assay. TCRdb re-hosts the immuneACCESS table, in-frame sequences only. Its copies lack some clones; in the studies checked, an unresolved V gene accounts for under half of them, and the cause for the rest is not known. For this sample the table gives tens of thousands of clones, of which about 91% were detected only once. Together, the top ten hold 5.5% to 7.5% of the sample. The time point label for this specimen denotes: new active TB diagnosis, blood taken before or within 7 days of starting treatment. This specimen consisted of PBMCs, obtained at tuberculosis diagnosis. Receptor source: an adult with tuberculosis. Some clones in this sample may be carry-over from other donors' samples.

The chain combines TRBV7-9 with TRBJ2-6; D perhaps matches TRBD2 (6 bases). Germline CDR1 and CDR2: SEHNR and FQNEAQ (reference sequence). V lost 1 base, J lost 2 bases, and 15 bases lay in between. This CDR3 is 18 amino acids long. CDR3 loop: CASSLEARTGAGANVLTF. The CDR3 DNA reads as TGTGCCAGCAGCTTAGAGGCTCGTACGGGGGCTGGGGCCAACGTCCTGACTTTC.

This chain uses TRBV19 with TRBJ2-7; D is unclear. Germline lookup yields CDR1 LNHDA and CDR2 SQIVND (reference sequence). The CDR3 contains 14 residues. V shed 5 bases and J shed 2 bases, with 13 bases lying between them. CDR3 sequence reads: CASSLNRAAYEQYF. CDR3 DNA: TGTGCCAGTAGTCTCAACAGAGCCGCCTACGAGCAGTACTTC.

This clone has only a few counts. The gene calls are TRBV19 and TRBJ1-4, with D perhaps matching TRBD1 (6 bases). CDR1 is LNHDA, CDR2 SQIVND, per germline (reference sequence). V was trimmed by 5 bases and J by 5 bases, leaving 18 bases between them. The CDR3 totals 16 residues. The DNA for the CDR3 is TGTGCCAGTAGTGCTGCAACAGGGAAACTCAATGAAAAACTGTTTTTT. It specifies CASSAATGKLNEKLFF.

This clone was picked up one time. The chain recombines TRBV5-1 with TRBJ2-3, with D perhaps matching TRBD2 (7 bases). V dropped 8 bases and J dropped 0 bases, with 16 bases sitting between them. The CDR3 has 15 residues. Germline V lookup: CDR1 SGHRS, CDR2 YFSETQ. The CDR3 DNA follows: TGCGCCAGTCGTCGGGGGGCGTCTAGCACAGATACGCAGTATTTT. As protein: CASRRGASSTDTQYF.

V is TRBV7-2 and J is TRBJ2-7, with 7 bases matching TRBD1. The CDR3 is 17 amino acids. After removal of 5 bases from V and 0 bases from J, the junction contained 13 bases not matched to a gene. Germline CDR1 reads SGHTA; CDR2 reads FQGNSA. The CDR3 DNA is TGTGCCAGCAGCAGGGGGCGGGCTGATCTGAGCTCCTACGAGCAGTACTTC. It is translated as CASSRGRADLSSYEQYF.

V gene TRBV10-3 combines with J gene TRBJ2-7, with 8 bases matching TRBD1. The CDR3 length is 18 residues. Germline-derived CDR1 and CDR2 are ENHRY and SYGVKD. V dropped 3 bases and J dropped 0; count of bases not matched to a gene: 13. The CDR3 DNA reads as TGTGCCATCAGTGAAATCGGACAGGGTATGGAAAGCTCCTACGAGCAGTACTTC. It is translated as CAISEIGQGMESSYEQYF.

The chain recombines TRBV18 with TRBJ2-4, with D possibly TRBD2 on 6 matching bases. V was pared by 0 bases and J by 0 bases, with 15 bases between. CDR3 length: 18 residues. In germline, CDR1 is KGHSH, CDR2 LQKENI. The CDR3 DNA reads TGTGCCAGCTCACCACCGGAGGGGTTGGGAAGAGCCAAAAACATTCAGTACTTC. Amino acids: CASSPPEGLGRAKNIQYF.

The V gene is TRBV6-5, the J gene TRBJ2-7; tentative D call: TRBD2 (5 bases). The CDR3 totals 15 residues. Per the germline V gene, CDR1 is MNHEY and CDR2 is SVGAGI. V lost 6 bases and J 5 bases, leaving 20 bases between the germline ends. The DNA for the CDR3 is TGTGCCAGCAGCCCCCAACCGGCAGGTAGCGACGAGCAGTACTTC. This sequence encodes CASSPQPAGSDEQYF.